This T cell receptor (beta chain) was found in a study of PD-L1 blockade in urothelial cancer. Across the study: The median number of T cells present in blood samples was approximately 130,000.

Patients were living with locally advanced or metastatic urothelial carcinoma. TCRdb's table, derived via immunoSEQ multiplex PCR, lists solely in-frame clones and lacks some. The sample yields around 42,000 clones, roughly four fifths seen once. Germline V gives CDR1 ENHRY, CDR2 SYGVKD. This CDR3 is built from 14 residues. V gave up 6 bases and J gave up 3 bases; unmatched junction bases: 4. The V call is TRBV10-3, the J call TRBJ2-2; the match to TRBD1 covers 7 bases. Sequences were derived from PBMCs, sampled around atezolizumab (anti-PD-L1) treatment. The clonotype originates from a man between 65 and 79 years old with urothelial cancer. CDR3 loop: CAIRPTGYTGELFF. CDR3 coding DNA: TGTGCCATCAGACCGACAGGGTACACCGGGGAGCTGTTTTTT.